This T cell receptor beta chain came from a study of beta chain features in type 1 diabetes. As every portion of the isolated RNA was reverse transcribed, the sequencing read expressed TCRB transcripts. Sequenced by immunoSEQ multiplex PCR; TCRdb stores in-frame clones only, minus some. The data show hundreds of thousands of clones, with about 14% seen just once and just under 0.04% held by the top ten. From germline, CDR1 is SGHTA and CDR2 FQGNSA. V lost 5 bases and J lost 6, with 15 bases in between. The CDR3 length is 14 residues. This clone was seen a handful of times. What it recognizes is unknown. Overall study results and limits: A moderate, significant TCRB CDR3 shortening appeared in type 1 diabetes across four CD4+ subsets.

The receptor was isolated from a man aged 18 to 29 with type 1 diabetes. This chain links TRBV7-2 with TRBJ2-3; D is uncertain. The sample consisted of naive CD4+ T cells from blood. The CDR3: CASSPPVPADTQYF. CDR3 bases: TGTGCCAGCAGCCCACCCGTCCCAGCGGATACGCAGTATTTT.